This T cell receptor (beta chain) derives from a study of T cells in Graves' hyperthyroidism and ophthalmopathy. For the diagnoses, clinical symptoms, serum thyroxine and TRAb, thyroid ultrasound and orbital computed tomography were used. Points from the study as a whole: Most clonotypes expanded in thyroid above 0.001 were likewise present in blood.

This clonotype was observed at least ten times. The antigen remains unidentified. This CDR3 has 15 residues. V lost 2 bases, J lost 8 bases, and 8 bases stayed unmatched. Germline CDR1 reads MNHEY; CDR2 reads SMNVEV (reference sequence). What was amplified from RNA transcripts were TCR beta CDR3 regions. First-round RT-PCR with HTBI primers amplified the TCR CDR3 region. TCRdb reprocessed the multiplex PCR reads via MiXCR and lists one record per CDR3 protein. The profile shows about 560,000 distinct CDR3 sequences, 14% of them singletons. The TCR comes from a woman between 40 and 55 years old with Graves' hyperthyroidism. Specimen: blood. V usage is TRBV27 and J usage is TRBJ1-4; TRBD1 aligns across 7 bases. The CDR3 is CASSLRQGGGEKLFF. CDR3 coding DNA: TGTGCCAGCAGTTTACGACAGGGAGGTGGGGAAAAACTGTTTTTT.